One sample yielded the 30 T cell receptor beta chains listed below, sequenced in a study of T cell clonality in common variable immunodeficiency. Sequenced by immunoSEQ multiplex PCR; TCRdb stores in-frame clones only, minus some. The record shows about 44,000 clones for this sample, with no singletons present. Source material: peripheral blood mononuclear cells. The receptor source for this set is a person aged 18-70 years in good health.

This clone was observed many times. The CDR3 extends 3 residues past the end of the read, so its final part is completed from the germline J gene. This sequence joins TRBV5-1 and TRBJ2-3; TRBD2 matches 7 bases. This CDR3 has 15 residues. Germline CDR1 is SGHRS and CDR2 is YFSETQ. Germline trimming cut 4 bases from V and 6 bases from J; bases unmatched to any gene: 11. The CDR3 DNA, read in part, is TGCGCCAGCAGCACCGAGCGGGGCAGTAGGGATACG. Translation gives CASSTERGSRDT. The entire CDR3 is CASSTERGSRDTQYF.

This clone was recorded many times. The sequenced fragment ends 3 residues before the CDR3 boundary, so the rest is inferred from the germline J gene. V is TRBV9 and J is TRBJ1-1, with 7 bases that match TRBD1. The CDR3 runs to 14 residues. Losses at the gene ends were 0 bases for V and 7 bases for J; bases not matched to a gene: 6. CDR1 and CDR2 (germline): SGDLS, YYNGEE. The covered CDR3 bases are TGTGCCAGCAGCGTAGAGGAGGGGGCAGGTGAA. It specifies CASSVEEGAGE. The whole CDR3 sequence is CASSVEEGAGEAFF.

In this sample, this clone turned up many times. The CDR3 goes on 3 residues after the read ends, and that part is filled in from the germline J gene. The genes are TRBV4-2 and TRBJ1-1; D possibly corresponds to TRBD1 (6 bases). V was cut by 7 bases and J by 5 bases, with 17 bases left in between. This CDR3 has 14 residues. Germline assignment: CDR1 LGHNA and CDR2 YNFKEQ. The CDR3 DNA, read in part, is TGTGCCAGCACCCTCACAGGGAAGGTTACTGAA. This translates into CASTLTGKVTE. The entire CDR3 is CASTLTGKVTEAFF.

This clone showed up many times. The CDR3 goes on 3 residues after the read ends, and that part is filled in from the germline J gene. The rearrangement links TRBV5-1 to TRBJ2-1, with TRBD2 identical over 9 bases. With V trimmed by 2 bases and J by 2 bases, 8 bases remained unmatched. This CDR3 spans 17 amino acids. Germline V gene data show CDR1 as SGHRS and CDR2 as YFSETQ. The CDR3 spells CASSFEVGGGAYNEQFF. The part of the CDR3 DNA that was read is TGCGCCAGCAGCTTCGAGGTCGGCGGGGGGGCCTACAATGAG.

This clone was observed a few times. The CDR3: CASSPNPSGLNEQFF. The covered CDR3 bases are TGTGCCAGCAGCCCGAACCCTAGCGGATTAAATGAG. The chain employs TRBV7-3 and TRBJ2-1; 7 positions agree with TRBD2. The read gets to within 3 residues of the CDR3 end, and the germline J gene fills in the rest. V shed 5 bases and J 7 bases; nucleotides not matched to a gene: 11. The CDR3 sequence is 15 residues long. CDR1 is SGHTA, CDR2 FQGTGA, per germline.

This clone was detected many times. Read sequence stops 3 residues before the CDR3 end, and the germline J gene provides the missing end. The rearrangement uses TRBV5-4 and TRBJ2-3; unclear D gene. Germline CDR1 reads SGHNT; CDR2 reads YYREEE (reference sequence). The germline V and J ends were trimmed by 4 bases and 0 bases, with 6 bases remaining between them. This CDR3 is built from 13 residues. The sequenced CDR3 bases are TGTGCCAGCAGCCCTCTCAGCACAGATACG. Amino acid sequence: CASSPLSTDT. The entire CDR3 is CASSPLSTDTQYF.

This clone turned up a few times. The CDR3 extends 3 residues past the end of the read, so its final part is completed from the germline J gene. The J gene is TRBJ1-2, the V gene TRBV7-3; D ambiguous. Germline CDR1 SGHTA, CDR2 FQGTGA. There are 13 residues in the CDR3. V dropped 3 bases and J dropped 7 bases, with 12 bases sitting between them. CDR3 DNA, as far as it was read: TGTGCCAGCAGCTTTGGGGAGGACTGTGGC. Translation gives CASSFGEDCG. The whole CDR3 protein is CASSFGEDCGYTF.

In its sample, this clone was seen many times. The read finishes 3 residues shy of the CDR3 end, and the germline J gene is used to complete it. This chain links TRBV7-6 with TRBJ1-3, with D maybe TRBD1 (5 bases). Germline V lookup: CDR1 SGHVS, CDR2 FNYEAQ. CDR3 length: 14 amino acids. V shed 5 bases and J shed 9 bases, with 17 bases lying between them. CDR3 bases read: TGTGCCAGCAGCCTATCCAACTTCGGGGGCACC. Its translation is CASSLSNFGGT. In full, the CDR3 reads CASSLSNFGGTIYF.

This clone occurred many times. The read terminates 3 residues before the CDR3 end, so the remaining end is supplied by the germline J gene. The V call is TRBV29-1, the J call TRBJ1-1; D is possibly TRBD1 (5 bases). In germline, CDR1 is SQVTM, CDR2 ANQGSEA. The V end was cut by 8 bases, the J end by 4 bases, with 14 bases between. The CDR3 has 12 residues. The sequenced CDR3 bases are TGCAGCACATCAGGGAGAGCCACTGAA. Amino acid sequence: CSTSGRATE. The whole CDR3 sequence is CSTSGRATEAFF.

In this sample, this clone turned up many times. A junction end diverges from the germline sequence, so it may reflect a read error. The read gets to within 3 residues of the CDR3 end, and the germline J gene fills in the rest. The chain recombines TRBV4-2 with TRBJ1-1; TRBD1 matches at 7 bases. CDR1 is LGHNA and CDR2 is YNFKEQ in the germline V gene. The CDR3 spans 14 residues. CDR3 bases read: TGCGCCAGCAGCCAATACCAGGGGGGCACTGAA. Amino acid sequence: CASSQYQGGTE. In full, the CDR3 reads CASSQYQGGTEAFF.

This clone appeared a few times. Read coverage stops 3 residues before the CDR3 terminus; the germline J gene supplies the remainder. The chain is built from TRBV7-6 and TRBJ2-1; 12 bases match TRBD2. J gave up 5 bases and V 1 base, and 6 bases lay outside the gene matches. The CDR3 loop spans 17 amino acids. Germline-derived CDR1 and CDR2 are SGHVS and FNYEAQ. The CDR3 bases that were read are TGTGCCAGCAGCTTAGGGGCAGGACTAGCGGGGAACAATGAG. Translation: CASSLGAGLAGNNE. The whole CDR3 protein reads CASSLGAGLAGNNEQFF. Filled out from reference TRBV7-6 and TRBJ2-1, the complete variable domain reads GAGVSQSPRYKVTKRGQDVALRCDPISGHVSLYWYRQALGQGPEFLTYFNYEAQQDKSGLPNDRFSAERPEGSISTLTIQRTEQRDSAMYRCASSLGAGLAGNNEQFFGPGTRLTVL.

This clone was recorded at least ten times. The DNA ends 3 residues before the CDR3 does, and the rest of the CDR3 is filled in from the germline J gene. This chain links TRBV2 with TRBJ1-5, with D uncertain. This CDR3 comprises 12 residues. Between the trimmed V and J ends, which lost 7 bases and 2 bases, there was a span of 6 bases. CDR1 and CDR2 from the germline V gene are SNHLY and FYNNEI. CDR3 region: CASTEGNQPQHF. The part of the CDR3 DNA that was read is TGTGCCAGCACAGAGGGCAATCAGCCC.

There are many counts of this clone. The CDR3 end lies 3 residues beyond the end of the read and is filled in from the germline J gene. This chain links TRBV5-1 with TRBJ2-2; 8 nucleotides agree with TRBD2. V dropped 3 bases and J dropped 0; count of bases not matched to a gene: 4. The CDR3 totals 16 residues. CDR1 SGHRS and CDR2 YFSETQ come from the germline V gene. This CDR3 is CASSYRGRTNTGELFF. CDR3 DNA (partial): TGCGCCAGCAGCTACCGCGGGAGGACGAACACCGGGGAG.

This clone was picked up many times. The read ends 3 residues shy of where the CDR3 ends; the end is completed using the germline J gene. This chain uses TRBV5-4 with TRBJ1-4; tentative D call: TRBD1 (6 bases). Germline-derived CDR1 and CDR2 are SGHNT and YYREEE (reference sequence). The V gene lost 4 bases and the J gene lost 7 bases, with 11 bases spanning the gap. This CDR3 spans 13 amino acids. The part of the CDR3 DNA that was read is TGTGCCAGCAGCACACAGGGTGGTGAAAAA. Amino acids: CASSTQGGEK. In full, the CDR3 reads CASSTQGGEKLFF.

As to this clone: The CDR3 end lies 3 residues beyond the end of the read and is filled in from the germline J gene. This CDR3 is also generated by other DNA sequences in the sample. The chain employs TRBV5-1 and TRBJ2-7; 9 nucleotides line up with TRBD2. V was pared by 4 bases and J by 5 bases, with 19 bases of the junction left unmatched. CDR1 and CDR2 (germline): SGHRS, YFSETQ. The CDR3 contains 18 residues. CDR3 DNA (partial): TGCGCCAGCAGCACATCGGGACTAGCAGGGTTATTTCGGCACGAG. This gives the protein CASSTSGLAGLFRHE. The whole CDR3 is CASSTSGLAGLFRHEQYF.

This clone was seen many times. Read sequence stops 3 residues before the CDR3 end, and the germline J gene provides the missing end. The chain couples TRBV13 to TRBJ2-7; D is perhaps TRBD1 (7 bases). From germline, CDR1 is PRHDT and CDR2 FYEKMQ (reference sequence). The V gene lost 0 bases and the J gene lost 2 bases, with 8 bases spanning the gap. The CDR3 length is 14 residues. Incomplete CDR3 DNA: TGTGCCAGCAGCTTAGGCAGGGGGGCCTACGAG. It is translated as CASSLGRGAYE. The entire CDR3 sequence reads CASSLGRGAYEQYF.

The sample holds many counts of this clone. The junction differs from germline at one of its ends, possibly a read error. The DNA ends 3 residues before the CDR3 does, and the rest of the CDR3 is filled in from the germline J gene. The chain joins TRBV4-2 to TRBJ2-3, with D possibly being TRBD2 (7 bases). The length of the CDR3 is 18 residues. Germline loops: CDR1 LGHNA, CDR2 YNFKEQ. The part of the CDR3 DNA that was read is TGCGCCAGCAGCCAAGAGGGGGGGCGGGGAGATGACGTTGGTACG. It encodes CASSQEGGRGDDVGT. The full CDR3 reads CASSQEGGRGDDVGTQYF.

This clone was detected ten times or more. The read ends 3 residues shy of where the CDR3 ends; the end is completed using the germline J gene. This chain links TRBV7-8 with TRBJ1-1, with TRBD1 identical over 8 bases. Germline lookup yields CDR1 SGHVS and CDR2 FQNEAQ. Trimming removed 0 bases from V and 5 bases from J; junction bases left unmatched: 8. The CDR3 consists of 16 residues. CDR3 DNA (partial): TGTGCCAGCAGCTTAGCGCCAGGGGGCAGATATACTGAA. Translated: CASSLAPGGRYTE. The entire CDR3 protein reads CASSLAPGGRYTEAFF.

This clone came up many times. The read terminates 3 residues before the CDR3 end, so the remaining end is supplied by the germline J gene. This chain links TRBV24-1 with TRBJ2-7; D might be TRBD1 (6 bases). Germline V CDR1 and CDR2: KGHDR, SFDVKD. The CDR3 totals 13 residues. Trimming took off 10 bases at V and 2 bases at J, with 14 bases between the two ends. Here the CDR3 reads CATQGKSTYEQYF. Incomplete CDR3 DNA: TGTGCCACGCAGGGGAAATCCACCTACGAG.

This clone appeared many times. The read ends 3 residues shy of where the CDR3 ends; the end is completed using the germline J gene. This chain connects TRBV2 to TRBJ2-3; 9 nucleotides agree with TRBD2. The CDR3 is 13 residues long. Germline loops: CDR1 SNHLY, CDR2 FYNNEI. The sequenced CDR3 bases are TGTACCGCGGGAGGGCGGGGCACAGATACG. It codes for CTAGGRGTDT. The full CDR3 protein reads CTAGGRGTDTQYF.

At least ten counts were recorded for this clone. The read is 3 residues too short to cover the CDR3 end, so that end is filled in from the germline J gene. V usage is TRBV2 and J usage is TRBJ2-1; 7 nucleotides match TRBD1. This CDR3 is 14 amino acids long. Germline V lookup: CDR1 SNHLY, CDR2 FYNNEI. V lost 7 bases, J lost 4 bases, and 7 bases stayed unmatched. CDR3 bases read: TGTGCCAGCAAATCGGGACAGTTTTACAATGAG. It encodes CASKSGQFYNE. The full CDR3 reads CASKSGQFYNEQFF.

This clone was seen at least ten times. CDR3 sequence reads: CASSEFGGLAEIYNEQFF. CDR3 bases read: TGTGCCAGCAGTGAATTCGGGGGACTAGCGGAGATCTACAATGAG. The chain couples TRBV2 to TRBJ2-1; 11 nucleotides agree with TRBD2. Sequencing ends 3 residues short of the CDR3 end; the germline J gene provides the rest. From germline, CDR1 is SNHLY and CDR2 FYNNEI. The CDR3 is made up of 18 amino acids. The J segment lost 3 bases and the V segment lost 2 bases, leaving 9 bases of the junction unmatched.

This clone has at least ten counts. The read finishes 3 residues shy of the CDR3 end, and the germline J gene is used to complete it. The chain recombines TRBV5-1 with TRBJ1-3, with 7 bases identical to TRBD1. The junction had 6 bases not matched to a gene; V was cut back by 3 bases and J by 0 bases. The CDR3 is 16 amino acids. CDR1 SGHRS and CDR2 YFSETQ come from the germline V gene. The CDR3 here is CASSSRDSYSGNTIYF. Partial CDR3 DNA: TGCGCCAGCAGCTCCCGGGACAGCTACTCTGGAAACACC. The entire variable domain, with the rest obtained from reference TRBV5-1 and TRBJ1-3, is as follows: KAGVTQTPRYLIKTRGQQVTLSCSPISGHRSVSWYQQTPGQGLQFLFEYFSETQRNKGNFPGRFSGRQFSNSRSEMNVSTLELGDSALYLCASSSRDSYSGNTIYFGEGSWLTVV.

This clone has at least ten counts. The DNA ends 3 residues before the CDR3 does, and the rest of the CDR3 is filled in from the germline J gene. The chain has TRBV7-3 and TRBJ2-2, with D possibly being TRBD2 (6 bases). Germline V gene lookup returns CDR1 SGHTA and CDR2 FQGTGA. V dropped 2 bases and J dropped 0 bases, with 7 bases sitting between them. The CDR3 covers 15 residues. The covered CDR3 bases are TGTGCCAGCAGCTTAGGGGGGACGAACACCGGGGAG. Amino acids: CASSLGGTNTGE. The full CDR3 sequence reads CASSLGGTNTGELFF.

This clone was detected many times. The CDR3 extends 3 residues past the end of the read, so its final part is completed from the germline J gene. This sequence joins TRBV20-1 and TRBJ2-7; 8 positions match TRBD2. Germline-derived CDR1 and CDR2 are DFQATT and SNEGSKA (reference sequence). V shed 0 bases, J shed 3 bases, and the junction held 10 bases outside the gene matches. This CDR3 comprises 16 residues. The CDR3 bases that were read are TGCAGTGCTAGAGATCCCAGCGGGGGTACTAACTACGAG. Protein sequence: CSARDPSGGTNYE. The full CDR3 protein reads CSARDPSGGTNYEQYF.

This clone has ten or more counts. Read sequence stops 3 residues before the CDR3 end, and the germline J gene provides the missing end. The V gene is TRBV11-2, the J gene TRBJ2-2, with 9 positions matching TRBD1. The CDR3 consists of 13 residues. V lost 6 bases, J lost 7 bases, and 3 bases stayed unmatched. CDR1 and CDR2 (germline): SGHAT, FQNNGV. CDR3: CASRYRGLGELFF. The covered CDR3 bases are TGTGCCAGCAGATACAGGGGGCTCGGGGAG.

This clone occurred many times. The sequenced CDR3 bases are TGTGCCAGCAGTGGACGGGGGGACACAGATACG. Amino acids: CASSGRGDTDT. The entire CDR3 protein is CASSGRGDTDTQYF. V is TRBV6-4 and J is TRBJ2-3, with 7 bases aligning to TRBD2. The CDR3 extends 3 residues past the end of the read, so its final part is completed from the germline J gene. The germline V gene has CDR1 MRHNA and CDR2 SNTAGT. Trimming cost V 4 bases and J 2 bases; bases outside gene matches: 3. This CDR3 is built from 14 residues.

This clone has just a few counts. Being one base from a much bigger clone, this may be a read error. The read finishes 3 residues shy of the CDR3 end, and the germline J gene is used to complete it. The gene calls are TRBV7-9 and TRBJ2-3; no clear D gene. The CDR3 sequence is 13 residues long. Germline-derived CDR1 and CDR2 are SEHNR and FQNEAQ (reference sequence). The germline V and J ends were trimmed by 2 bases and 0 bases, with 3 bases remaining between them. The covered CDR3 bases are TGTGCCAGCAGCTTACAGAGCACAGATACG. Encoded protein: CASSLQSTDT. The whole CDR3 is CASSLQSTDTQYF.

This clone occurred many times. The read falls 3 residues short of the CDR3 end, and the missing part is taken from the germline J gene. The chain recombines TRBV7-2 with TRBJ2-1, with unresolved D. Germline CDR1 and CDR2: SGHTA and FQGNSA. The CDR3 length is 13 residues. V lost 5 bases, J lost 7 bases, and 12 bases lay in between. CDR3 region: CASSRRLVNEQFF. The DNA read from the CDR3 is TGTGCCAGCAGCCGCCGACTCGTTAATGAG.

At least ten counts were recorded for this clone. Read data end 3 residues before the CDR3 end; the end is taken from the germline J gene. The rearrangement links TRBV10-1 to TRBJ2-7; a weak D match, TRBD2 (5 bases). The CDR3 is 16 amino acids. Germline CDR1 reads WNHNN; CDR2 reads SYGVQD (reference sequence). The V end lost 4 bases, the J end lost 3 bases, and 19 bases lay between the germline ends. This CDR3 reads CASSALTTLFDYEQYF. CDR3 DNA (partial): TGCGCCAGCAGTGCCTTGACTACTCTGTTTGACTACGAG.